One T cell receptor (beta chain) is described in this entry. Clones were read by immunoSEQ multiplex PCR, and TCRdb kept only the in-frame ones, dropping some. The sample yields fewer than 200,000 clones, of which the top ten take up 2.2%. The sample belongs to a study of control samples from healthy donors and cancer patients. Trimming took 0 bases from V and 9 from J, leaving 13 bases between them. Germline-derived CDR1 and CDR2 are SGHKS and YYEKEE (reference sequence). CDR3 size: 15 residues. This receptor was taken from a woman aged 30 to 39 in good health. Sequenced material: blood. V is TRBV5-5 and J is TRBJ1-6, with D possibly being TRBD1 (6 bases). The CDR3 is CASSLGTDLGSPLHF. CDR3 in DNA: TGTGCCAGCAGCTTGGGGACAGACCTTGGTTCACCCCTCCACTTT. Filled out from reference TRBV5-5 and TRBJ1-6, the complete variable domain reads DAGVTQSPTHLIKTRGQQVTLRCSPISGHKSVSWYQQVLGQGPQFIFQYYEKEERGRGNFPDRFSARQFPNYSSELNVNALLLGDSALYLCASSLGTDLGSPLHFGNGTRLTVT.